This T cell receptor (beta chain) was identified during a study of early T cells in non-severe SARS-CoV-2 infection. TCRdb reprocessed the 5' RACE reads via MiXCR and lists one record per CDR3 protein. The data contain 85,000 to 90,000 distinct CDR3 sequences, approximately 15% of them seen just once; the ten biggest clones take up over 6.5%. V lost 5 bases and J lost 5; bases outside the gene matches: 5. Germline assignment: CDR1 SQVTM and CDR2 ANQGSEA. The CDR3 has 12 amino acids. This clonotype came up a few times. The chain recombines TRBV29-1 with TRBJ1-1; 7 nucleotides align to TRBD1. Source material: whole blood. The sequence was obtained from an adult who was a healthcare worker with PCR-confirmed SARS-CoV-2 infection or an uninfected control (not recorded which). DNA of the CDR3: TGCAGCGTTTTGACAGGGCAGACTGAAGCTTTCTTT. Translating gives CSVLTGQTEAFF.